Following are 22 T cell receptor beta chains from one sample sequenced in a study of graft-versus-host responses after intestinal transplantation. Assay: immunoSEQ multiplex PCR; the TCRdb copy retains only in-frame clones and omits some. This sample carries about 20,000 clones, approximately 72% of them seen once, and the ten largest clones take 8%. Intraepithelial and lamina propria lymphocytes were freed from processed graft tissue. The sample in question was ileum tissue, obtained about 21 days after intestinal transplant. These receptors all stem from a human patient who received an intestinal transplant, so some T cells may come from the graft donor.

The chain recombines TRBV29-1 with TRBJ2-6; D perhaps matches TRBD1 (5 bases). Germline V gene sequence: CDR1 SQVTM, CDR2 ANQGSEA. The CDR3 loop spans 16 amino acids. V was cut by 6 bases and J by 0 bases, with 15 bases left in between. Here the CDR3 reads CSVARGGYSGANVLTF. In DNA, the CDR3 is TGCAGCGTCGCAAGGGGCGGATACTCTGGGGCCAACGTCCTGACTTTC.

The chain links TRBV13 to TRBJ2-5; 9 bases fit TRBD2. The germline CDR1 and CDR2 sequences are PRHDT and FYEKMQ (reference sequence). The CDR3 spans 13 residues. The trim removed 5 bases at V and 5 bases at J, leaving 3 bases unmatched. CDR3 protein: CASSPGLAETQYF. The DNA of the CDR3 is TGTGCCAGCAGCCCCGGACTAGCGGAGACCCAGTACTTC.

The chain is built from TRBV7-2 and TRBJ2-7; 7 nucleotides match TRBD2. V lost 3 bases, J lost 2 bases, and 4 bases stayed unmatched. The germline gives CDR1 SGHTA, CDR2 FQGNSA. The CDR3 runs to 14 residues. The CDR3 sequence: CASSFSGGAYEQYF. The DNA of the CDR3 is TGTGCCAGCAGCTTTAGTGGGGGGGCCTACGAGCAGTACTTC. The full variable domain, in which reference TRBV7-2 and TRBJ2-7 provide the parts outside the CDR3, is GAGVSQSPSNKVTEKGKDVELRCDPISGHTALYWYRQSLGQGLEFLIYFQGNSAPDKSGLPSDRFSAERTGGSVSTLTIQRTQQEDSAVYLCASSFSGGAYEQYFGPGTRLTVT.

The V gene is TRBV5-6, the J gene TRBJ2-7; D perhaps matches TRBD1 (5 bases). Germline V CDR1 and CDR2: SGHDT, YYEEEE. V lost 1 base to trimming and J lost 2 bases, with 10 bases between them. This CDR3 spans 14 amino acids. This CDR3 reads CASSLWAGPYEQYF. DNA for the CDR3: TGTGCCAGCAGCTTGTGGGCAGGGCCCTACGAGCAGTACTTC.

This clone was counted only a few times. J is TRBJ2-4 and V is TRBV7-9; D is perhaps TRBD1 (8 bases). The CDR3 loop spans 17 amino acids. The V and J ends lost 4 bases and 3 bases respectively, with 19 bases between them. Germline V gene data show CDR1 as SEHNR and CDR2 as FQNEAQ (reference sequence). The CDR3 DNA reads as TGTGCCAGCAGCTCGAACAGGGGGGGACTGGACAAAAACATTCAGTACTTC. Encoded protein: CASSSNRGGLDKNIQYF.

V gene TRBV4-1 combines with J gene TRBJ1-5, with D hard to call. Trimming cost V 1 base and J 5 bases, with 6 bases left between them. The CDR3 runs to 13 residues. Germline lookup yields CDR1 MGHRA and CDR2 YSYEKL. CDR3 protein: CASSQVSDQPQHF. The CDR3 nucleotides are TGCGCCAGCAGCCAAGTGTCTGATCAGCCCCAGCATTTT.

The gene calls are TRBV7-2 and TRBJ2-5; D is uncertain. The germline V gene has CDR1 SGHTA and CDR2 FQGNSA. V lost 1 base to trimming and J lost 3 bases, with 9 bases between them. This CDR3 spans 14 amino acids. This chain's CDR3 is CASSLDPGKETQYF. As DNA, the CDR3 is TGTGCCAGCAGCTTAGATCCAGGCAAAGAGACCCAGTACTTC.

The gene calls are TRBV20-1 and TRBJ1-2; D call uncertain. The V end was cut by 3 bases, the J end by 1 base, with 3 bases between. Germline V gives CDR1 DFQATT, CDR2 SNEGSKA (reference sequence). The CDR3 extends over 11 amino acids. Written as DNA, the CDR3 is TGCAGTGCTAGTTATAACTATGGCTACACCTTC. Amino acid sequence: CSASYNYGYTF.

This CDR3 reads CASSFRWGVSYEQYF. CDR3 nucleotide sequence: TGTGCCAGCAGCTTTAGGTGGGGCGTATCCTACGAGCAGTACTTC. This chain uses TRBV5-6 with TRBJ2-7; the D gene is possibly TRBD1 (5 bases). Germline-derived CDR1 and CDR2 are SGHDT and YYEEEE. The CDR3 totals 15 residues. Trimming left V 2 bases short and J 1 base short, with 13 bases between.

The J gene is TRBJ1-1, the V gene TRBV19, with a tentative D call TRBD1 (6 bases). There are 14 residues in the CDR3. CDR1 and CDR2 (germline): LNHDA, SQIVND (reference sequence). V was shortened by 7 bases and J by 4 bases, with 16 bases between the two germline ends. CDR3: CASNWGHEGTEAFF. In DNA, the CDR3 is TGTGCCAGTAATTGGGGGCACGAGGGCACTGAAGCTTTCTTT.

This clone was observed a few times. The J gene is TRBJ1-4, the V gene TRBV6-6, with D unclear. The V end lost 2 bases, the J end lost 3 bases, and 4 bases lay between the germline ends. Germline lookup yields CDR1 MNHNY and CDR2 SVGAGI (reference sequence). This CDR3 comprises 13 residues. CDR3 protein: CASSYTSNEKLFF. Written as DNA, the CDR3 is TGTGCCAGCAGTTACACTTCTAATGAAAAACTGTTTTTT.

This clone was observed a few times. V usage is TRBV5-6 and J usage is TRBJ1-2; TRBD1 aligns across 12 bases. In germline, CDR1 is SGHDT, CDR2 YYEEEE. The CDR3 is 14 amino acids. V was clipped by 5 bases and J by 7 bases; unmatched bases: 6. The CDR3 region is CASSSGTGGFGYTF. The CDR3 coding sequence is TGTGCCAGCAGTTCCGGGACAGGGGGCTTTGGCTACACCTTC.

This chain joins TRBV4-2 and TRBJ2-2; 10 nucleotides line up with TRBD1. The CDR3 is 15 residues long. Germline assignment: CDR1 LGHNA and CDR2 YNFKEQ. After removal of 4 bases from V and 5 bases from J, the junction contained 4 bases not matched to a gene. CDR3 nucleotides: TGTGCCAGCAGCCCGGGACAGGGGTGGACCGGGGAGCTGTTTTTT. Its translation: CASSPGQGWTGELFF.

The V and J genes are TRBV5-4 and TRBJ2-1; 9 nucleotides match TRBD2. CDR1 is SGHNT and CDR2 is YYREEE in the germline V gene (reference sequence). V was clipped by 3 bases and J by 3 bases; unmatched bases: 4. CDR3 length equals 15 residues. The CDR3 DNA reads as TGTGCCAGCAGCTCAATAGCGGGAGACTACAATGAGCAGTTCTTC. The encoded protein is CASSSIAGDYNEQFF. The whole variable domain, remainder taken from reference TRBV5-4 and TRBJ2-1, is ETGVTQSPTHLIKTRGQQVTLRCSSQSGHNTVSWYQQALGQGPQFIFQYYREEENGRGNFPPRFSGLQFPNYSSELNVNALELDDSALYLCASSSIAGDYNEQFFGPGTRLTVL.

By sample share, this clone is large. This chain's CDR3 is CASYGILNTEAFF. As DNA, the CDR3 is TGTGCCAGCTACGGGATACTGAACACTGAAGCTTTCTTT. The chain carries TRBV6-6 and TRBJ1-1, with no clear D. This CDR3 spans 13 amino acids. Germline V gene data show CDR1 as MNHNY and CDR2 as SVGAGI (reference sequence). Trimming removed 8 bases at V and 0 bases at J, with 10 bases between.

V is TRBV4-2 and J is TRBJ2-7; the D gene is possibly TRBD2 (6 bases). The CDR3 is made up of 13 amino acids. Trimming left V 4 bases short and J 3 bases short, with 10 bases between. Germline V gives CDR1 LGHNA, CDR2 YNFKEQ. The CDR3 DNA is TGTGCCAGCAGCCCGGGGGTGTACTACGAGCAGTACTTC. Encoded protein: CASSPGVYYEQYF.

This chain's CDR3 is CASSYAGNTEAFF. Here the CDR3 DNA reads TGTGCCAGCAGTTACGCGGGGAACACTGAAGCTTTCTTT. The chain employs TRBV6-5 and TRBJ1-1; unclear D gene. The V end lost 2 bases, the J end lost 1 base, and 5 bases lay between the germline ends. The CDR3 is 13 residues long. Per germline, CDR1 MNHEY and CDR2 SVGAGI.

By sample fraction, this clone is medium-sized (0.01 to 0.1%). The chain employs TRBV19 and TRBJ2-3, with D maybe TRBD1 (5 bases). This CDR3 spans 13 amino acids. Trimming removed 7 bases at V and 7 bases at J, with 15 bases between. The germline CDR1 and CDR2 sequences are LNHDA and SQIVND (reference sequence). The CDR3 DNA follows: TGTGCCAGTATATCTTTTGACAGCTATACGCAGTATTTT. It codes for CASISFDSYTQYF.

CDR3 DNA: TGTGCCAGCAGCCCCGAACCGGGACAGAAACTCTATGGCTACACCTTC. Amino acid sequence: CASSPEPGQKLYGYTF. The chain couples TRBV4-2 to TRBJ1-2; 7 bases match TRBD1. V dropped 4 bases and J dropped 4; count of bases not matched to a gene: 12. Looked up from germline, CDR1 is LGHNA and CDR2 is YNFKEQ. The length of the CDR3 is 16 residues.

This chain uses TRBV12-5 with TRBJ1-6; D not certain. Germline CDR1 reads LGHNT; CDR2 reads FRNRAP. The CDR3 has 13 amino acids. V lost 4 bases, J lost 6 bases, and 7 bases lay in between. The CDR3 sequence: CASGWEGNSPLHF. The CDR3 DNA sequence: TGTGCTAGTGGTTGGGAGGGTAATTCACCCCTCCACTTT.

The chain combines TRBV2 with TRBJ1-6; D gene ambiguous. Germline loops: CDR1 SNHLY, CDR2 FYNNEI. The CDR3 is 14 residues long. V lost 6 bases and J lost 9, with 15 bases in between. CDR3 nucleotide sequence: TGTGCCAGCAGGATCCCAGGCGCTGGTTCACCCCTCCACTTT. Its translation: CASRIPGAGSPLHF. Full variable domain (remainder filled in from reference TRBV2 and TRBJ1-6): EPEVTQTPSHQVTQMGQEVILRCVPISNHLYFYWYRQILGQKVEFLVSFYNNEISEKSEIFDDQFSVERPDGSNFTLKIRSTKLEDSAMYFCASRIPGAGSPLHFGNGTRLTVT.

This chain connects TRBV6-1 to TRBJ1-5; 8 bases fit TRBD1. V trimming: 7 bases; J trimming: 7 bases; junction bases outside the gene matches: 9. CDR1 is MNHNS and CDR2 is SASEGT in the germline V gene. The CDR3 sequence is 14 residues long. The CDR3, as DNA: TGTGCCAGCAAGATGGCAGGGGGCGGCCAGCCCCAGCATTTT. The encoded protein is CASKMAGGGQPQHF.